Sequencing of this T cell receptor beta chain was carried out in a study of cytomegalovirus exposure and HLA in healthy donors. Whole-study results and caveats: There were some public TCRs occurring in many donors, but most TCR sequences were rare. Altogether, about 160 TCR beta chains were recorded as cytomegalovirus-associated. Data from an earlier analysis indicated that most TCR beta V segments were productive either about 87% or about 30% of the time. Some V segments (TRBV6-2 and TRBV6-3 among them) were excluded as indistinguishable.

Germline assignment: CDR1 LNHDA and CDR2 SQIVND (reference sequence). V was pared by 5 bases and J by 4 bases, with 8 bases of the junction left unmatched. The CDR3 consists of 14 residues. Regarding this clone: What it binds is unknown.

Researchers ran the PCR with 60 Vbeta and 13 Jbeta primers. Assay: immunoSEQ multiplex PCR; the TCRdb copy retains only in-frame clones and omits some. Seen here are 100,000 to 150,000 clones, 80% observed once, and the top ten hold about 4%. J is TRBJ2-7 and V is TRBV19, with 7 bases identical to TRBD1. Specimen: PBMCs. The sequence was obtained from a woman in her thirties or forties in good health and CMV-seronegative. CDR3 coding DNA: TGTGCCAGTAGTGCCGCCGGGACAGCTTACGAGCAGTACTTC. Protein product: CASSAAGTAYEQYF.